This is a list of T cell receptor beta chains from one sample in a study of CD8 T cells in Susac syndrome. From the immunoSEQ multiplex PCR reads, TCRdb called clonotypes with MiXCR, one entry per CDR3 protein. The repertoire holds about 300,000 distinct CDR3 sequences, with almost 85% as singletons. The sample was CD8+ T cells from PBMCs. Source of these receptors: a human donor with multiple sclerosis. Both conserved end residues are part of each CDR3. The order of the fields is CDR3 DNA, CDR3 protein, clone size, J gene, V gene, D gene. A D gene is named only where the DNA matches it firmly. Size tells how often a clone was seen (once, few, many) or the class of an expanded clone, and some rows leave it out.

CDR3nt: TGCGCCAGCAGCCAAGGGGCAGATCTCGGGACTGAAGCTTTCTTT
CDR3aa: CASSQGADLGTEAFF
abundance: few
j_gene: TRBJ1-1
v_gene: TRBV4-1
d_gene: NA

CDR3nt: TGTGCCAGCGATGAAACGTGGGGTTCCTATGGCTACACCTTC
CDR3aa: CASDETWGSYGYTF
abundance: NA
j_gene: TRBJ1-2
v_gene: TRBV28
d_gene: NA

CDR3nt: TGCGCCAGCAGCCATGGACTTAGCGGGACCATCTACTATGAGCAGTTCTTC
CDR3aa: CASSHGLSGTIYYEQFF
abundance: NA
j_gene: TRBJ2-1
v_gene: TRBV4-3
d_gene: TRBD2

CDR3nt: TGTGCCAGCAGCACCCGCTTTGAGGGTGAGGACATGAACACTGAAGCTTTCTTT
CDR3aa: CASSTRFEGEDMNTEAFF
abundance: NA
j_gene: TRBJ1-1
v_gene: TRBV9
d_gene: NA

CDR3nt: TGTGCCAGCAGCCCGGGACTAGCCCGAGAGGGGCACTACAATGAGCAGTTCTTC
CDR3aa: CASSPGLAREGHYNEQFF
abundance: NA
j_gene: TRBJ2-1
v_gene: TRBV3-1
d_gene: TRBD2

CDR3nt: TGTGCCAGCAGTTCTGGCGCTAACAATGAGCAGTTCTTC
CDR3aa: CASSSGANNEQFF
abundance: few
j_gene: TRBJ2-1
v_gene: TRBV27
d_gene: NA

CDR3nt: TGTGCCAGCAGCGTCAACCCCGGGACGGACGCCGTGAACACTGAAGCTTTCTTT
CDR3aa: CASSVNPGTDAVNTEAFF
abundance: once
j_gene: TRBJ1-1
v_gene: TRBV9
d_gene: NA

CDR3nt: TGCAGTGCAAGAGGTCGACTAGCGGGAGCCGGTGAGCAGTTCTTC
CDR3aa: CSARGRLAGAGEQFF
abundance: NA
j_gene: TRBJ2-1
v_gene: TRBV20-1
d_gene: TRBD2

CDR3nt: TGTGCCACCAGGCTAGCGTACTGCTCCTACAATGAGCAGTTCTTC
CDR3aa: CATRLAYCSYNEQFF
abundance: NA
j_gene: TRBJ2-1
v_gene: TRBV24-1
d_gene: NA

CDR3nt: TGTGCCAGCACCGAAGCACTAGCGGGATACAATGAGCAGTTCTTC
CDR3aa: CASTEALAGYNEQFF
abundance: NA
j_gene: TRBJ2-1
v_gene: TRBV6-6
d_gene: TRBD2

CDR3nt: TGTGCCTGGAGTGTACAGGGCGAGCAGTACTTC
CDR3aa: CAWSVQGEQYF
abundance: once
j_gene: TRBJ2-7
v_gene: TRBV30
d_gene: NA

CDR3nt: TGTGCCAGCAGCTCGATTGAGGGACCGAGTATCTGGAATGAGCAGTTCTTC
CDR3aa: CASSSIEGPSIWNEQFF
abundance: NA
j_gene: TRBJ2-1
v_gene: TRBV5-6
d_gene: NA

CDR3nt: TGTGCCAGCAGCCACCTAGCGGATTTGGCCTACGAGCAGTACTTC
CDR3aa: CASSHLADLAYEQYF
abundance: NA
j_gene: TRBJ2-7
v_gene: TRBV7-9
d_gene: TRBD2

CDR3nt: TGTGCCAGCAGTTCCGGGACAGGGTCCGACGAGCAGTACTTC
CDR3aa: CASSSGTGSDEQYF
abundance: NA
j_gene: TRBJ2-7
v_gene: TRBV6-5
d_gene: TRBD1

CDR3nt: TGTGCCTGGAGTGTTAACAGGGGGGGAATGGACTATGGCTACACCTTC
CDR3aa: CAWSVNRGGMDYGYTF
abundance: NA
j_gene: TRBJ1-2
v_gene: TRBV30
d_gene: TRBD1

CDR3nt: TGTGCCAGCACCTCCCTCAGCCCGCTCCTCAATCAGCCCCAGCATTTT
CDR3aa: CASTSLSPLLNQPQHF
abundance: NA
j_gene: TRBJ1-5
v_gene: TRBV2
d_gene: NA

CDR3nt: TGCGCCAGCAGCCAGGTCAGGGAAGACTATGGCTACACCTTC
CDR3aa: CASSQVREDYGYTF
abundance: NA
j_gene: TRBJ1-2
v_gene: TRBV4-3
d_gene: NA

CDR3nt: TGTGCCAGCAGCTTCCTGGACACCCAAGAGACCCAGTACTTC
CDR3aa: CASSFLDTQETQYF
abundance: NA
j_gene: TRBJ2-5
v_gene: TRBV7-9
d_gene: NA

CDR3nt: TGCGCCAGCAGCCCAGAAGAAAGGGCTGGAAACACCATATATTTT
CDR3aa: CASSPEERAGNTIYF
abundance: few
j_gene: TRBJ1-3
v_gene: TRBV4-3
d_gene: NA

CDR3nt: TGCGCCAGCAGCTTGACGGGACCGGGGACTGAAGCTTTCTTT
CDR3aa: CASSLTGPGTEAFF
abundance: NA
j_gene: TRBJ1-1
v_gene: TRBV5-1
d_gene: NA

CDR3nt: TGTGCCAGCAGTTCCAGTAACAGGGGGGGAGAGACCCAGTACTTC
CDR3aa: CASSSSNRGGETQYF
abundance: NA
j_gene: TRBJ2-5
v_gene: TRBV12-3/TRBV12-4
d_gene: NA

CDR3nt: TGCGCCAGCAGCGGTCGGACCGGTGAAAAACTGTTTTTT
CDR3aa: CASSGRTGEKLFF
abundance: NA
j_gene: TRBJ1-4
v_gene: TRBV10-2
d_gene: NA

CDR3nt: TGTGCCAGCGGTACATGGGACAGCCCATACTATGGCTACACCTTC
CDR3aa: CASGTWDSPYYGYTF
abundance: once
j_gene: TRBJ1-2
v_gene: TRBV27
d_gene: TRBD1

CDR3nt: TGTGCCAGCAGTTTTGCGGGTCAGGGAAAGGGTGGCTACACCTTC
CDR3aa: CASSFAGQGKGGYTF
abundance: NA
j_gene: TRBJ1-2
v_gene: TRBV27
d_gene: NA

CDR3nt: TGCGCCAGCAGCGCGTCAGGGGGCTACACTGAAGCTTTCTTT
CDR3aa: CASSASGGYTEAFF
abundance: NA
j_gene: TRBJ1-1
v_gene: TRBV5-1
d_gene: TRBD1

CDR3nt: TGTGCCGGTAGTACCGGCGGGATCTATGAAGCTTTCTTT
CDR3aa: CAGSTGGIYEAFF
abundance: NA
j_gene: TRBJ1-1
v_gene: TRBV19
d_gene: NA

CDR3nt: TGTGCTAGTTCCCTGGCGGGCAAGAACACTGAAGCTTTCTTT
CDR3aa: CASSLAGKNTEAFF
abundance: few
j_gene: TRBJ1-1
v_gene: TRBV7-9
d_gene: NA

CDR3nt: TGTGCCAGCAGCTTGACAGGGATCCCCTACGAGCAGTACTTC
CDR3aa: CASSLTGIPYEQYF
abundance: NA
j_gene: TRBJ2-7
v_gene: TRBV7-9
d_gene: TRBD1

CDR3nt: TGTGCCAGCAGCGGGACTAGCAGGGGCTCCAGTGAGCAGTTCTTC
CDR3aa: CASSGTSRGSSEQFF
abundance: NA
j_gene: TRBJ2-1
v_gene: TRBV9
d_gene: TRBD2

CDR3nt: TGCAGCGTTGAAGTGGCTAGCTGGAGGGCACAAGAGACCCAGTACTTC
CDR3aa: CSVEVASWRAQETQYF
abundance: NA
j_gene: TRBJ2-5
v_gene: TRBV29-1
d_gene: NA

CDR3nt: TGCGCCAGCAGCCAGTCGGGAGGCGATTACAATGAGCAGTTCTTC
CDR3aa: CASSQSGGDYNEQFF
abundance: NA
j_gene: TRBJ2-1
v_gene: TRBV4-3
d_gene: TRBD2

CDR3nt: TGCAGTGTTAGACTTTCCCCGGGACAGGGGAGCGGGATGGGGCCCGGGGAGCTGTTTTTT
CDR3aa: CSVRLSPGQGSGMGPGELFF
abundance: NA
j_gene: TRBJ2-2
v_gene: TRBV20-1
d_gene: TRBD1

CDR3nt: TGTGCCAGCAGTTCTCGGACTGCCAGAAGGTACGAGCAGTACTTC
CDR3aa: CASSSRTARRYEQYF
abundance: NA
j_gene: TRBJ2-7
v_gene: TRBV28
d_gene: NA

CDR3nt: TGTGCCAGCAGTTACGGGACAGGGGTCTACGAGCAGTACTTC
CDR3aa: CASSYGTGVYEQYF
abundance: NA
j_gene: TRBJ2-7
v_gene: TRBV6-5
d_gene: TRBD1

CDR3nt: TGCAGCGTTGAGGCTAGCGGGAGTTACGAGCAGTACTTC
CDR3aa: CSVEASGSYEQYF
abundance: NA
j_gene: TRBJ2-7
v_gene: TRBV29-1
d_gene: TRBD2

CDR3nt: TGTGCCAGCAGACCCACCGGGACAGGGGTTTACGGGCAGTACTTC
CDR3aa: CASRPTGTGVYGQYF
abundance: NA
j_gene: TRBJ2-7
v_gene: TRBV28
d_gene: TRBD1

CDR3nt: TGTGCCAGCAGCTGGACTCGGTCGAATGAGCAGTTCTTC
CDR3aa: CASSWTRSNEQFF
abundance: NA
j_gene: TRBJ2-1
v_gene: TRBV12-3/TRBV12-4
d_gene: NA

CDR3nt: TGTGCCAGCAGTTCCTCTTTAGGGGGCTACGGAAACACCATATATTTT
CDR3aa: CASSSSLGGYGNTIYF
abundance: NA
j_gene: TRBJ1-3
v_gene: TRBV27
d_gene: TRBD1

CDR3nt: TGTGCCAGCAGACCCCGGCCGGGACTAGCGGGATTCGGGGAGCTGTTTTTT
CDR3aa: CASRPRPGLAGFGELFF
abundance: NA
j_gene: TRBJ2-2
v_gene: TRBV6-1
d_gene: TRBD2

CDR3nt: TGTGCCAGCAGCTTAGTGACCGATAGCACAGATACGCAGTATTTT
CDR3aa: CASSLVTDSTDTQYF
abundance: NA
j_gene: TRBJ2-3
v_gene: TRBV7-9
d_gene: NA

CDR3nt: TGTGCCAGCAGCCCATCTGACAGGGAGCAGCCCCAGCATTTT
CDR3aa: CASSPSDREQPQHF
abundance: NA
j_gene: TRBJ1-5
v_gene: TRBV16
d_gene: TRBD1

CDR3nt: TGTGCCAGCAGCTTTAACGGGGGGAATGAGCAGTTCTTC
CDR3aa: CASSFNGGNEQFF
abundance: NA
j_gene: TRBJ2-1
v_gene: TRBV5-4
d_gene: TRBD2

CDR3nt: TGTGCCAGCAGTTTATCTCGGCTAGCGGGAAGGGCAGATACGCAGTATTTT
CDR3aa: CASSLSRLAGRADTQYF
abundance: NA
j_gene: TRBJ2-3
v_gene: TRBV28
d_gene: TRBD2

CDR3nt: TGTGCCAGCAGCTTAGACGGGGGCGCCGACTCCGGGGAGCTGTTTTTT
CDR3aa: CASSLDGGADSGELFF
abundance: NA
j_gene: TRBJ2-2
v_gene: TRBV9
d_gene: NA

CDR3nt: TGTGCCAGCCGCTCCGGGACTAGCGGGAGAGTTGCAGATACGCAGTATTTT
CDR3aa: CASRSGTSGRVADTQYF
abundance: few
j_gene: TRBJ2-3
v_gene: TRBV3-1
d_gene: TRBD2

CDR3nt: TGCGCCAGCAGCCAAGATCGCCGGGGGGGAGCCCCCTACAATGAGCAGTTCTTC
CDR3aa: CASSQDRRGGAPYNEQFF
abundance: NA
j_gene: TRBJ2-1
v_gene: TRBV4-3
d_gene: TRBD2